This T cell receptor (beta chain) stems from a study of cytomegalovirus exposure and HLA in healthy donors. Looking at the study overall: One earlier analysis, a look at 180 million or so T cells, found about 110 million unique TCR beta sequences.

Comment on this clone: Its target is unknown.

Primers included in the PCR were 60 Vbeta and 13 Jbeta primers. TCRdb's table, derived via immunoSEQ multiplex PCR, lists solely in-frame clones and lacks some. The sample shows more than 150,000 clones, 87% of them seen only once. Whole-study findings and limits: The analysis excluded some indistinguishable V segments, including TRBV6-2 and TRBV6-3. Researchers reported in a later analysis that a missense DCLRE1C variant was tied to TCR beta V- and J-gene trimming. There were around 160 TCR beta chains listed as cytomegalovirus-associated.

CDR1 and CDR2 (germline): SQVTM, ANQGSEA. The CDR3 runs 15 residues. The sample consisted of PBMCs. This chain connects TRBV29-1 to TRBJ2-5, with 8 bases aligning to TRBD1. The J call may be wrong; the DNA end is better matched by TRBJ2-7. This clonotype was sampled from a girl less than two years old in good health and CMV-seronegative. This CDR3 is CSVEGRDRNSYEQYF. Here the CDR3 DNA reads TGCAGCGTTGAAGGACGGGACAGGAACTCCTACGAGCAGTACTTC.